The 30 T cell receptor beta chains in this list originate from one sample, sequenced in a study of tumor-infiltrating lymphocytes in primary liver carcinoma. The study co-extracted DNA and RNA from about 20-30 mg of unsorted bulk tissue. The input was approximately 500 ng total RNA; TCR beta cDNA was made from it with a constant-region primer. Generation of the TCR beta libraries relied on three nested multiplex PCR rounds using slightly modified ARM-PCR. Use of TRBV1-TRBV30 forward primers with a C-beta reverse primer characterized the first two PCR rounds, which lasted about 11 cycles each. TCRdb re-derived calls from the multiplex PCR reads in MiXCR, one entry per CDR3 protein. This repertoire shows under 85,000 distinct CDR3 sequences, over 60% found once; its top ten account for 19%. Sequenced: liver tumor tissue from sampling region 1. Indicated subset: tumor region T1, superior pole. The receptors were sampled from a man between 35 and 55 years old with primary liver carcinoma and hepatitis B virus infection.

This clonotype was counted ten times or more. The chain carries TRBV28 and TRBJ2-2, with 7 nucleotides matching TRBD1. Germline V lookup: CDR1 MDHEN, CDR2 SYDVKM. CDR3 length equals 14 residues. The junction had 5 bases not matched to a gene; V was cut back by 5 bases and J by 5 bases. DNA for the CDR3: TGTGCCAGCAGTCCGACAGGGCGGACCGGGGAGCTGTTTTTT. Translation gives CASSPTGRTGELFF.

V gene TRBV2 combines with J gene TRBJ2-5; maybe TRBD2 (5 bases). Germline V gives CDR1 SNHLY, CDR2 FYNNEI. The CDR3 covers 11 residues. Between the trimmed V and J ends, which lost 10 bases and 5 bases, there was a span of 11 bases. The CDR3 DNA reads as TGTGCCAACACCCCGGGGGAGACCCAGTACTTC. The encoded protein is CANTPGETQYF.

This clonotype was detected ten times or more. The genes are TRBV6-5 and TRBJ1-1; 9 nucleotides agree with TRBD1. The CDR3 is 15 amino acids. J gave up 9 bases and V 2 bases, and 10 bases lay outside the gene matches. From germline, CDR1 is MNHEY and CDR2 SVGAGI. The CDR3: CASSYARDRAPKAFF. The CDR3 DNA reads as TGTGCCAGCAGTTACGCCCGGGACAGGGCCCCAAAAGCTTTCTTT.

V is TRBV9 and J is TRBJ2-7, with 9 bases fitting TRBD2. The CDR3 spans 17 residues. Germline CDR1 is SGDLS and CDR2 is YYNGEE. V lost 0 bases and J lost 7; bases outside the gene matches: 14. In nucleotides, the CDR3 is TGTGCCAGCAGCGTAGCTACGCTAGCGGGACCACCATGGGAGCAGTACTTC. Amino acids: CASSVATLAGPPWEQYF. The full variable domain, with the rest looked up from reference TRBV9 and TRBJ2-7, is DSGVTQTPKHLITATGQRVTLRCSPRSGDLSVYWYQQSLDQGLQFLIQYYNGEERAKGNILERFSAQQFPDLHSELNLSSLELGDSALYFCASSVATLAGPPWEQYFGPGTRLTVT.

In the case of this clonotype: Germline is not matched at one junction end, which may reflect a read error. The chain employs TRBV11-3 and TRBJ1-1, with a tentative D call TRBD1 (5 bases). The CDR3 runs to 14 residues. Germline V gives CDR1 SGHNT, CDR2 YENEEA. The CDR3 nucleotides read TGTGCCAGCAGCTTAGACCCCGACAGTGCTGAAGTTTTCTTT. Its translation is CASSLDPDSAEVFF.

The chain employs TRBV28 and TRBJ2-5, with 11 nucleotides matching TRBD2. The V gene end was trimmed by 4 bases and the J gene end by 4 bases; junction bases not matched to a gene: 5. The CDR3 runs 15 residues. Germline lookup yields CDR1 MDHEN and CDR2 SYDVKM. The CDR3 sequence is CASSWGLAGGETQYF. DNA for the CDR3: TGTGCCAGCAGTTGGGGGCTAGCGGGAGGAGAGACCCAGTACTTC. Together with reference TRBV28 and TRBJ2-5, the CDR3 gives the full variable domain: DVKVTQSSRYLVKRTGEKVFLECVQDMDHENMFWYRQDPGLGLRLIYFSYDVKMKEKGDIPEGYSVSREKKERFSLILESASTNQTSMYLCASSWGLAGGETQYFGPGTRLLVL.

This clonotype turned up a few times. The chain couples TRBV12-3 or TRBV12-4 to TRBJ1-1; D gene ambiguous. With 5 bases removed from V and 3 bases from J, the gap between germline ends came to 13 bases. This CDR3 has 14 residues. DNA of the CDR3: TGTGCCAGCAGTGTGATACAGAGAGACACTGAAGCTTTCTTT. It codes for CASSVIQRDTEAFF.

This clonotype was detected once. The rearrangement uses TRBV7-3 and TRBJ2-3, with D maybe TRBD2 (6 bases). The CDR3 is 15 amino acids. The germline CDR1 and CDR2 sequences are SGHTA and FQGTGA. Deletions cut 4 bases from V and 4 bases from J, with 15 bases between. The CDR3 sequence is CASSSSSASADTQYF. DNA for the CDR3: TGTGCCAGCAGCTCCTCTAGCGCCTCAGCAGATACGCAGTATTTT. Full variable domain (missing parts from reference TRBV7-3 and TRBJ2-3): GAGVSQTPSNKVTEKGKYVELRCDPISGHTALYWYRQSLGQGPEFLIYFQGTGAADDSGLPNDRFFAVRPEGSVSTLKIQRTERGDSAVYLCASSSSSASADTQYFGPGTRLTVL.

This clonotype was counted a single time. The chain couples TRBV24-1 to TRBJ2-1; TRBD2 aligns across 8 bases. V lost 4 bases and J lost 8; bases outside the gene matches: 12. Germline CDR1 is KGHDR and CDR2 is SFDVKD. The CDR3 spans 16 residues. In DNA, the CDR3 is TGTGCCACCAGTGAGTACGGACTAGCAGGAGTTGATGAGCAGTTCTTC. Its translation is CATSEYGLAGVDEQFF.

Concerning this clonotype itself: Since a much larger clone is just one base distant, this may be a read error. The chain recombines TRBV5-5 with TRBJ2-6; either TRBD1 or TRBD2 may supply D (5 bases each). In germline, CDR1 is SGHKS, CDR2 YYEKEE (reference sequence). The CDR3 is 19 amino acids. In DNA, the CDR3 is TGTGCCGGCAGCACACGGGGCGGGTCTCTGAACTCTGGGGCCAACGTCCTGACTTTC. This gives the protein CAGSTRGGSLNSGANVLTF.

With regard to this clonotype: Since no conserved phenylalanine or tryptophan closes the CDR3, a read error is the likely cause. This chain joins TRBV6-5 and TRBJ2-2; no clear D. The CDR3 extends over 16 amino acids. Germline V gene lookup returns CDR1 MNHEY and CDR2 SVGAGI. V gave up 2 bases and J gave up 5 bases, with 15 bases separating them. The CDR3 DNA reads as TGTGCCAGCAGTTACACGGAGAGCGCAGGAACCGGGGAGCTGTTTTTA. This codes for CASSYTESAGTGELFL.

Concerning this clonotype itself: A read error is possible here, since a much larger clone lies one base away. The chain joins TRBV30 to TRBJ2-2; the match to TRBD1 covers 7 bases. The CDR3 is 15 residues long. The germline gives CDR1 GTSNPN, CDR2 SVGIG (reference sequence). CDR3 sequence reads: CAWSRLGGNTRELFF. For the CDR3, the DNA is TGTGCCTGGAGTCGGCTAGGGGGCAACACCCGGGAGCTGTTTTTT. Full variable domain (missing parts from reference TRBV30 and TRBJ2-2): SQTIHQWPATLVQPVGSPLSLECTVEGTSNPNLYWYRQAAGRGLQLLFYSVGIGQISSEVPQNLSASRPQDRQFILSSKKLLLSDSGFYLCAWSRLGGNTRELFFGEGSRLTVL.

Relative to its sample, this clonotype is medium-sized. This chain joins TRBV11-1 and TRBJ2-5; 15 bases are shared with TRBD2. Germline V lookup: CDR1 SGHAT, CDR2 FQDESV (reference sequence). V trimming: 4 bases; J trimming: 5 bases; junction bases outside the gene matches: 11. The length of the CDR3 is 18 residues. Written as DNA, the CDR3 is TGTGCCAGCAGCTCTACCTGGACTAGCGGGAGGGCCGGGGAGACCCAGTACTTC. It is translated as CASSSTWTSGRAGETQYF.

On this clonotype: This likely comes from a read error, as the CDR3 has no conserved phenylalanine or tryptophan at its end. The gene calls are TRBV10-3 and TRBJ2-3, with 14 bases lining up with TRBD2. The CDR3 totals 17 residues. CDR1 is ENHRY, CDR2 SYGVKD, per germline. The chain's CDR3 is CAISGSSGTSGRDTQYL. DNA of the CDR3: TGTGCCATTAGTGGTTCTTCCGGGACTAGCGGGAGAGATACGCAGTATCTT.

In this sample, this clonotype turned up a few times. This sequence joins TRBV29-1 and TRBJ1-4, with D possibly TRBD1 on 5 matching bases. The germline CDR1 and CDR2 sequences are SQVTM and ANQGSEA. The germline V and J ends were trimmed by 3 bases and 0 bases, with 17 bases remaining between them. This CDR3 is 17 amino acids long. The CDR3 bases are TGCAGCGTTGAGGATTCCAGGGATCCCGCAACTAATGAAAAACTGTTTTTT. This codes for CSVEDSRDPATNEKLFF. Looking up the rest from reference TRBV29-1 and TRBJ1-4 gives the full variable domain: SAVISQKPSRDICQRGTSLTIQCQVDSQVTMMFWYRQQPGQSLTLIATANQGSEATYESGFVIDKFPISRPNLTFSTLTVSNMSPEDSSIYLCSVEDSRDPATNEKLFFGSGTQLSVL.

This CDR3 is CAINPRLAGANEQFF. For the CDR3, the DNA is TGTGCCATCAATCCGAGACTAGCGGGAGCCAATGAGCAGTTCTTC. The chain couples TRBV11-2 to TRBJ2-1, with 12 nucleotides matching TRBD2. Germline CDR1 is SGHAT and CDR2 is FQNNGV. The CDR3 contains 15 residues. V trimming: 10 bases; J trimming: 6 bases; junction bases outside the gene matches: 10.

As for this clonotype: One end of the junction is discordant with germline, which a read error may explain. This chain links TRBV4-1 with TRBJ2-2, with D unresolved. This CDR3 is built from 14 residues. The V gene's germline CDR1 is MGHRA and CDR2 YSYEKL. CDR3 nucleotide sequence: TGCGCCAACAGCCAAGCTCTGAAGACTGGGGAGCTGTTTTTT. Its translation is CANSQALKTGELFF.

The genes are TRBV5-4 and TRBJ2-5; no reliable D call. The CDR3 runs 14 residues. Germline lookup yields CDR1 SGHNT and CDR2 YYREEE (reference sequence). V lost 10 bases to trimming and J lost 1 base, with 17 bases between them. CDR3 region: CACVTDGRQETQYF. The CDR3 DNA follows: TGTGCCTGCGTAACGGACGGACGCCAAGAGACCCAGTACTTC.

For this clonotype: A much larger clone sits a single nucleotide away, making a read error possible. V is TRBV7-8 and J is TRBJ2-7; D call uncertain. The CDR3 spans 13 residues. Germline V gives CDR1 SGHVS, CDR2 FQNEAQ. The CDR3 DNA sequence: TGTGCCAGCAGCTTGGGCAGTGCCTACAAGCAGTACTTC. Protein product: CASSLGSAYKQYF. Filled out from reference TRBV7-8 and TRBJ2-7, the complete variable domain reads GAGVSQSPRYKVAKRGQDVALRCDPISGHVSLFWYQQALGQGPEFLTYFQNEAQLDKSGLPSDRFFAERPEGSVSTLKIQRTQQEDSAVYLCASSLGSAYKQYFGPGTRLTVT.

A word on this clonotype: One junction end disagrees with the germline gene, perhaps due to a read error. The V gene is TRBV5-4, the J gene TRBJ1-2; weak D call: TRBD1 (6 bases). The CDR3 has 14 residues. The germline CDR1 and CDR2 sequences are SGHNT and YYREEE (reference sequence). The CDR3 reads CASRLGGGLGGYTF. In nucleotides, the CDR3 is TGTGCCAGCAGGTTGGGGGGGGGCCTTGGTGGCTACACCTTC.

This clonotype showed up just once. At one end, the junction sequence differs from germline, possibly due to a read error. The chain couples TRBV29-1 to TRBJ2-3; 7 bases line up with TRBD1. Germline V gene sequence: CDR1 SQVTM, CDR2 ANQGSEA. The CDR3 totals 14 residues. CDR3 bases: TGCAGCGTCGCCCCGGGACAGCTTAAAGATACACAGTATTTT. Protein sequence: CSVAPGQLKDTQYF.

This clonotype showed up just a few times. At one boundary the junction diverges from the germline segment, which might be a read error. The chain couples TRBV7-3 to TRBJ1-1; D uncertain. The CDR3 contains 14 residues. CDR1 SGHTA and CDR2 FQGTGA come from the germline V gene. The CDR3 coding sequence is TGTGCCAGCAGCTTACTGTCAGTGAACACTGGAGCTTTCTTT. It codes for CASSLLSVNTGAFF.

The rearrangement uses TRBV4-1 and TRBJ2-6; no reliable D call. CDR3 length: 17 residues. Germline V gene data show CDR1 as MGHRA and CDR2 as YSYEKL. V was pared by 8 bases and J by 4 bases, with 21 bases between. CDR3 coding DNA: TGCGCCAGCGGGTCAAGGGCGACTTCCTCAGGGGCCAACGTCCTGACTTTC. Translation: CASGSRATSSGANVLTF.

The table lists this clonotype with many counts. J is TRBJ2-3 and V is TRBV30; D gene ambiguous. Germline V lookup: CDR1 GTSNPN, CDR2 SVGIG (reference sequence). This CDR3 contains 13 residues. The V gene lost 0 bases and the J gene lost 2 bases, with 6 bases spanning the gap. Here the CDR3 reads CAWSVLATDTQYF. The CDR3 nucleotides read TGTGCCTGGAGTGTTTTAGCCACAGATACGCAGTATTTT.

Points on this clonotype: The junction and the germline gene differ at one end; a read error may be behind it. The rearrangement uses TRBV6-5 and TRBJ1-6, with 9 positions matching TRBD1. Germline V lookup: CDR1 MNHEY, CDR2 SVGAGI. CDR3 length: 15 residues. Here the CDR3 DNA reads TGTACCAGCTGCCCAGGGACAGGGTCTTCTTCACCCCTCCACTTT. It translates to CTSCPGTGSSSPLHF.

Concerning this clonotype: At one of its ends the junction is not consistent with the germline gene, which may arise from a read error. V gene TRBV6-5 combines with J gene TRBJ1-6, with 8 nucleotides matching TRBD1. The CDR3 runs 14 residues. CDR1 is MNHEY and CDR2 is SVGAGI in the germline V gene. CDR3 bases: TGTGTCAGCAGTTATAGGACAGGGAAAACACCCCTCCACTTT. The encoded protein is CVSSYRTGKTPLHF.

As concerns this clonotype: The junction departs from germline at one end; a sequencing error may be responsible. This chain uses TRBV7-9 with TRBJ2-7, with TRBD2 as a possible D gene (6 bases). From germline, CDR1 is SEHNR and CDR2 FQNEAQ (reference sequence). The length of the CDR3 is 15 residues. CDR3 sequence reads: CTSSPRGGNPWEQYF. CDR3 sequence (DNA): TGTACCAGCAGCCCTCGAGGCGGGAACCCTTGGGAGCAGTACTTC.

This clonotype was observed a few times. The gene calls are TRBV20-1 and TRBJ2-7, with 9 bases aligning to TRBD1. Germline CDR1 reads DFQATT; CDR2 reads SNEGSKA (reference sequence). The CDR3 length is 13 residues. V shed 6 bases and J 4 bases; nucleotides not matched to a gene: 7. CDR3 sequence reads: CSAPGTGNYEQYF. CDR3 bases: TGCAGTGCCCCTGGGACAGGGAATTACGAGCAGTACTTC.

Details on this clonotype: One junction end does not reproduce the germline sequence, and a read error may be involved. The chain recombines TRBV11-1 with TRBJ2-1, with TRBD2 identical over 9 bases. The germline V gene has CDR1 SGHAT and CDR2 FQDESV (reference sequence). CDR3 length equals 17 residues. CDR3 region: CASSLGLAGAVDNEKFF. The DNA of the CDR3 is TGTGCCAGCAGCCTGGGACTAGCTGGAGCAGTTGACAATGAGAAGTTCTTC.

On this clonotype itself: An end of the junction does not agree with germline; a read error may underlie this. The chain has TRBV12-3 or TRBV12-4 and TRBJ1-5; tentatively, D is TRBD1 (5 bases). CDR3 length: 15 amino acids. The CDR3 protein is CASSSRQCGDQPQHF. The CDR3 DNA reads TGTGCCAGTAGTTCGAGACAGTGCGGTGATCAGCCCCAGCATTTT.